These T cell receptor beta chains were read from a single sample in a study of blood T cell repertoires in COVID-19. TCRdb's table, derived via immunoSEQ multiplex PCR, lists solely in-frame clones and lacks some. This sample has roughly 75,000 clones, with 65% to 85% found just once. Sample: peripheral blood. These receptors originate from a man aged 50-59 years with COVID-19, enrolled during active disease. The conserved cysteine and the conserved F or W are not part of the CDR3 here. The order of the fields is V gene, J gene, CDR3 protein.

TRBV5-1	TRBJ2-2	ASKVQDTNTGELF
TRBV23-1	TRBJ1-4	ASSQCPGERTNEKLF
TRBV2	TRBJ2-5	ASSGGLAELETQY
TRBV2	TRBJ2-7	ASSAVGRGYEQY
TRBV7-9	TRBJ1-4	ASSVEGRGWGNEKLF
TRBV28	TRBJ2-7	ASSDRGTGSYEQY
TRBV12-5	TRBJ1-1	ASGNGQGSNTEAF
TRBV7-2	TRBJ1-2	ASSLGRGFGYGYT
TRBV6-1	TRBJ1-2	ASSENTLTTRGRNYGYT
TRBV6-1	TRBJ1-4	ASSEAGGNEKLF
TRBV18	TRBJ2-7	ASSDPTGFAYEQY
TRBV2	TRBJ2-3	ASSEEAPDTQY
TRBV5-4	TRBJ2-1	ASSSDNEQF
TRBV5-1	TRBJ2-1	ASSLAGSYNEQF
TRBV5-6	TRBJ1-2	ASSPGGNYGYT
TRBV12-1	TRBJ1-2	ASSFGGDRVGYT
TRBV6-6	TRBJ2-5	ASSTATPYQETQY
TRBV27	TRBJ1-5	ASSSRQDNQPQH
TRBV18	TRBJ2-7	ASSPVDSLLSEQY
TRBV18	TRBJ1-1	ASSLYPRNTEAF
TRBV6-1	TRBJ2-1	ASSESTEMNEQF
TRBV27	TRBJ2-1	ASSLAGRATYNEQF
TRBV5-6	TRBJ1-4	ASSRGLDEKLF
TRBV4-1	TRBJ2-5	ASSQDALAAQTAETQY
TRBV6-1	TRBJ2-1	ASSEAASGRIYNEQF
TRBV4-1	TRBJ2-2	ASSRQSGELF
TRBV5-6	TRBJ2-2	ASSLGQGAIGELF
TRBV6-5	TRBJ2-7	ASSSYYYEQY
TRBV30	TRBJ1-2	AWSRRGAPYGYT
TRBV6-5	TRBJ1-2	AAWEINYGYT
TRBV2	TRBJ2-2	ANGRGAGELF
TRBV5-5	TRBJ2-7	ASSLEFGTSGRASGEQY